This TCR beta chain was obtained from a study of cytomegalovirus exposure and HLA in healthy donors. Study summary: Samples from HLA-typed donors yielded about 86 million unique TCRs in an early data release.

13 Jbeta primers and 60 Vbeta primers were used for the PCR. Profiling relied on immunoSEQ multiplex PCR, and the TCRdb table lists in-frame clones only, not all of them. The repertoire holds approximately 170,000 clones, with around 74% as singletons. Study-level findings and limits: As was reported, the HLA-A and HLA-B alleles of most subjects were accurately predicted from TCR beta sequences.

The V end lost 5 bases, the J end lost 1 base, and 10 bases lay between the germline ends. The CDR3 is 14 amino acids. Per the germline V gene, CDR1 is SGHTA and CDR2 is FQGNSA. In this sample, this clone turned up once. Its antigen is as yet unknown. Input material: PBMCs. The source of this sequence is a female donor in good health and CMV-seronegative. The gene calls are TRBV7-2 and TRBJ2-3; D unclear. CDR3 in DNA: TGTGCCAGCAGCACCTATGGAGGCACAGATACGCAGTATTTT. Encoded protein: CASSTYGGTDTQYF.